Shown below are 12 T cell receptor beta chains from a single sample sequenced in a study of blood T cells in healthy people across ages. A second PCR, run for about 6 to 12 cycles, used a sample-barcoded 5' primer plus a J-beta primer mix. TCRdb called the 5' RACE reads again in MiXCR, with one record for every CDR3 protein. In the table there are 1.5 million to 2 million distinct CDR3 sequences, roughly 49% of which are singletons. The sequenced sample was blood. The receptors derive from a woman in her thirties or forties in good health.

The rearrangement links TRBV29-1 to TRBJ1-2; possible D gene TRBD1, 6 bases. The CDR3 sequence is 11 residues long. Germline V gene data show CDR1 as SQVTM and CDR2 as ANQGSEA. V lost 7 bases to trimming and J lost 8 bases, with 14 bases between them. The CDR3 spells CSGPTGSGYTF. The CDR3 region has the DNA TGCAGCGGTCCCACAGGGTCGGGCTACACCTTC.

This clonotype was picked up one time. V gene TRBV14 combines with J gene TRBJ1-1; no reliable D call. The V gene lost 1 base and the J gene lost 1 base, with 10 bases spanning the gap. The CDR3 is 15 amino acids. Per the germline V gene, CDR1 is SGHDN and CDR2 is FVKESK. In DNA form, the CDR3 reads TGTGCCAGCAGCCAAGTAGACCGGTGGAACACTGAAGCTTTCTTT. Translation gives CASSQVDRWNTEAFF.

This clonotype occurred a few times. The chain uses TRBV28 and TRBJ2-7, with TRBD2 matching 12 bases. The DNA end is a closer match to TRBJ2-5, so the J assignment may be wrong. This CDR3 contains 14 residues. Germline assignment: CDR1 MDHEN and CDR2 SYDVKM. CDR3 loop: CASSLLAGGSTQYF. The CDR3 nucleotides read TGTGCCAGCAGTTTACTAGCGGGGGGGTCGACCCAGTACTTC.

This chain uses TRBV7-2 with TRBJ2-3; D is ambiguous. The CDR3 covers 13 residues. Germline values: CDR1 SGHTA, CDR2 FQGNSA. V was pared by 0 bases and J by 6 bases, with 7 bases between. The CDR3 here is CASSLARKDTQYF. CDR3 coding DNA: TGTGCCAGCAGCTTAGCACGAAAGGATACGCAGTATTTT.

The chain carries TRBV11-1 and TRBJ2-3, with 10 bases matching TRBD1. CDR3 size: 15 residues. Germline V gene data show CDR1 as SGHAT and CDR2 as FQDESV (reference sequence). With V trimmed by 4 bases and J by 9 bases, 10 bases remained unmatched. In DNA, the CDR3 is TGTGCCAGCAGCTCCGGCGAAAAGGACAGGGGGACGCAGTATTTT. Protein product: CASSSGEKDRGTQYF.

The chain employs TRBV3-1 and TRBJ1-2; D not resolved. Trimming pared 0 bases from V and 7 bases from J, leaving 9 bases between. CDR1 is LGHDT, CDR2 YNNKEL, per germline (reference sequence). This CDR3 comprises 13 residues. In DNA, the CDR3 is TGTGCCAGCAGCCAAGAGGGAAGTATTGGCTACACCTTC. Translated: CASSQEGSIGYTF.

This clonotype was seen once. The rearrangement uses TRBV29-1 and TRBJ1-5; D unresolved. V was cut by 4 bases and J by 2 bases, with 9 bases left in between. The CDR3 sequence is 13 residues long. Germline CDR1 and CDR2: SQVTM and ANQGSEA. This CDR3 reads CSVVQDGNQPQHF. The CDR3 DNA sequence: TGCAGCGTTGTCCAAGACGGCAATCAGCCCCAGCATTTT.

Points on this clonotype: This clone may be a read error of a much larger clone one base away. CDR3 loop: CASSLIPDAQYF. The CDR3 coding sequence is TGTGCCAGCAGCTTAATCCCAGATGCGCAGTATTTT. This chain links TRBV11-3 with TRBJ2-3, with D unresolved. Germline V gene data show CDR1 as SGHNT and CDR2 as YENEEA. The CDR3 extends over 12 amino acids.

CDR3 residues: CASREWVREGGYTF. Written as DNA, the CDR3 is TGTGCCAGCAGGGAGTGGGTCAGGGAGGGTGGCTACACCTTC. The chain carries TRBV6-5 and TRBJ1-2, with D possibly being TRBD1 (5 bases). In germline, CDR1 is MNHEY, CDR2 SVGAGI. This CDR3 has 14 amino acids. V gave up 6 bases and J gave up 7 bases, with 18 bases separating them.

This chain uses TRBV20-1 with TRBJ2-2; D remains ambiguous. The ends were cut back, 7 bases at V and 0 bases at J, with 6 bases in the middle. Per germline, CDR1 DFQATT and CDR2 SNEGSKA (reference sequence). The CDR3 runs to 12 residues. CDR3: CSVGSNTGELFF. The CDR3 nucleotides read TGCAGTGTTGGATCGAACACCGGGGAGCTGTTTTTT.

The gene calls are TRBV6-6 and TRBJ2-5, with 9 bases fitting TRBD2. Trimming cost V 5 bases and J 2 bases; bases outside gene matches: 9. This CDR3 has 16 residues. The germline gives CDR1 MNHNY, CDR2 SVGAGI (reference sequence). CDR3 loop: CASSPWRGGEQETQYF. CDR3 in DNA: TGTGCCAGCAGTCCTTGGCGCGGGGGGGAGCAAGAGACCCAGTACTTC.

This clonotype came up a few times. The rearrangement uses TRBV6-5 and TRBJ1-2; TRBD1 might be the D (5 bases). The V and J ends lost 6 bases and 4 bases respectively, with 18 bases between them. The CDR3 is 15 amino acids. Germline V gives CDR1 MNHEY, CDR2 SVGAGI. The CDR3 DNA is TGTGCCAGCAGGGCATGGGAGGAGAGGGGCTATGGCTACACCTTC. Translated: CASRAWEERGYGYTF.